This note documents a single T cell receptor (beta chain) sequence. Produced via immunoSEQ multiplex PCR; TCRdb's table is partial and in-frame only. This sample has under 150,000 clones, with 70% to 90% found just once. This CDR3 comprises 12 residues. Germline V gene lookup returns CDR1 SGHRS and CDR2 YFSETQ. Trimming took off 4 bases at V and 4 bases at J, with 7 bases between the two ends. This sample was taken from a study of blood T cell repertoires in COVID-19. Background on the study: Nucleic acid was either cDNA or gDNA, and it came from T cells, B-cell-depleted T cells, or PBMCs.

This sequence joins TRBV5-1 and TRBJ2-3; D gene ambiguous. Sequenced input: peripheral blood. This TCR came from a woman aged 55 to 70 with COVID-19, enrolled during active disease. CDR3 sequence: CASSLVADTQYF. In DNA, the CDR3 is TGCGCCAGCAGCCTAGTAGCAGATACGCAGTATTTT.